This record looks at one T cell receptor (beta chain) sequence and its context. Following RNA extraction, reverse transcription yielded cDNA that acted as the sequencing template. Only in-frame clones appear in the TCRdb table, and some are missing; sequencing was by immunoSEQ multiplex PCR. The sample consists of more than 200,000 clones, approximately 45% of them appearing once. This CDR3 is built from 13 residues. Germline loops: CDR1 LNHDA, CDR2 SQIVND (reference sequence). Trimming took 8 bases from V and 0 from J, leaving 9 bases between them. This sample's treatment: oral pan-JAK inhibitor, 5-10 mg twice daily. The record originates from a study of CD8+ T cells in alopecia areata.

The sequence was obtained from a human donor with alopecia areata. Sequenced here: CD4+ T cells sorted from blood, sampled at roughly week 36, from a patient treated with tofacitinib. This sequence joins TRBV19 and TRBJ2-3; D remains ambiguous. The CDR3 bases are TGTGCCAGTCGGAGTCCCAGCACAGATACGCAGTATTTT. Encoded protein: CASRSPSTDTQYF.